The 20 T cell receptor beta chains below all came from one sample that was sequenced in a study of response to subunit inactivated influenza vaccine. Each CDR3 protein is one row after TCRdb ran MiXCR on the RT-PCR reads. This table has some 180,000 distinct CDR3 sequences, nearly 9.5% appearing once. Here the sequenced sample was non-naive T cells sorted from PBMCs, taken on the day of vaccination. These receptors were taken from a man over 45 who received an inactivated influenza vaccine.

The genes are TRBV7-3 and TRBJ2-7; 13 bases match TRBD2. The germline V gene has CDR1 SGHTA and CDR2 FQGTGA. CDR3 length equals 16 residues. V lost 2 bases and J lost 6; bases outside the gene matches: 7. CDR3 loop: CASSLVLAGGPREQYF. In DNA, the CDR3 is TGTGCCAGCAGCTTAGTACTAGCGGGAGGGCCGCGCGAGCAGTACTTC.

A few counts support this clonotype. The chain is built from TRBV3-1 and TRBJ2-1; 8 bases map to TRBD2. The germline CDR1 and CDR2 sequences are LGHDT and YNNKEL (reference sequence). V lost 4 bases to trimming and J lost 7 bases; unmatched junction nucleotides: 9. The CDR3 loop spans 15 amino acids. CDR3 sequence: CASSLGRALWNEQFF. CDR3 DNA sequence: TGTGCCAGCAGCCTCGGGAGGGCGTTGTGGAATGAGCAGTTCTTC.

The table lists this clonotype with a few counts. The chain is built from TRBV29-1 and TRBJ1-1; 8 bases agree with TRBD1. J gave up 4 bases and V 5 bases, and 3 bases lay outside the gene matches. This CDR3 has 12 residues. CDR1 and CDR2 from the germline V gene are SQVTM and ANQGSEA. CDR3 DNA: TGCAGCGTTCAGGGGGCGCTCACTGAAGCTTTCTTT. Residues: CSVQGALTEAFF. Looking up the rest from reference TRBV29-1 and TRBJ1-1 gives the full variable domain: SAVISQKPSRDICQRGTSLTIQCQVDSQVTMMFWYRQQPGQSLTLIATANQGSEATYESGFVIDKFPISRPNLTFSTLTVSNMSPEDSSIYLCSVQGALTEAFFGQGTRLTVV.

This clonotype appeared a few times. The V gene is TRBV11-2, the J gene TRBJ2-7, with a tentative D call TRBD1 (5 bases). Trimming removed 1 base from V and 3 bases from J, with 22 bases in between. CDR1 is SGHAT and CDR2 is FQNNGV in the germline V gene. This CDR3 has 18 residues. The chain's CDR3 is CASSLAHTTGTSYYEQYF. The DNA for the CDR3 is TGTGCCAGCAGCTTAGCCCACACCACAGGTACGAGCTACTACGAGCAGTACTTC. The full variable domain, completed using reference TRBV11-2 and TRBJ2-7, is EAGVAQSPRYKIIEKRQSVAFWCNPISGHATLYWYQQILGQGPKLLIQFQNNGVVDDSQLPKDRFSAERLKGVDSTLKIQPAKLEDSAVYLCASSLAHTTGTSYYEQYFGPGTRLTVT.

V is TRBV15 and J is TRBJ1-2; tentatively, D is TRBD1 (6 bases). V was cut by 0 bases and J by 3 bases, with 14 bases left in between. Germline lookup yields CDR1 LNHNV and CDR2 YYDKDF (reference sequence). CDR3 length: 16 amino acids. The CDR3 sequence is CATSRDRGGIDYGYTF. The CDR3 DNA reads TGTGCCACCAGCAGAGACAGGGGAGGGATCGACTATGGCTACACCTTC.

The chain employs TRBV20-1 and TRBJ1-1, with D maybe TRBD1 (6 bases). V was pared by 5 bases and J by 1 base, with 11 bases between. Germline V CDR1 and CDR2: DFQATT, SNEGSKA (reference sequence). CDR3 length equals 13 residues. CDR3 in amino acids: CSAVGQQNTEAFF. Here the CDR3 DNA reads TGCAGTGCTGTCGGACAGCAGAACACTGAAGCTTTCTTT.

This clonotype was seen a handful of times. The genes are TRBV28 and TRBJ2-1; D ambiguous. Germline loops: CDR1 MDHEN, CDR2 SYDVKM. The CDR3 totals 12 residues. V was shortened by 5 bases and J by 13 bases, with 15 bases between the two germline ends. In DNA, the CDR3 is TGTGCCAGCAGTCCCCCCCGATGGAATCAGTTCTTC. It translates to CASSPPRWNQFF. The full variable domain, with the rest looked up from reference TRBV28 and TRBJ2-1, is DVKVTQSSRYLVKRTGEKVFLECVQDMDHENMFWYRQDPGLGLRLIYFSYDVKMKEKGDIPEGYSVSREKKERFSLILESASTNQTSMYLCASSPPRWNQFFGPGTRLTVL.

This clonotype is medium-sized in the sample. This sequence may be a read error, since a much larger clone differs from it by one base. The chain combines TRBV12-3 or TRBV12-4 with TRBJ2-1; 8 bases are shared with TRBD2. There are 19 residues in the CDR3. The CDR3 bases are TGTACCAGCAGTTTCGGGCCTGTCGGCGGGAGGATACCCTACAATGAGCAGTTCTTC. Its protein is CTSSFGPVGGRIPYNEQFF.

This clonotype was counted between two and nine times. The rearrangement uses TRBV7-2 and TRBJ1-1; no reliable D call. This CDR3 has 14 amino acids. V lost 3 bases and J 1 base, leaving 9 bases between the germline ends. CDR1 SGHTA and CDR2 FQGNSA come from the germline V gene. CDR3 sequence: CASSFGLWNTEAFF. Written as DNA, the CDR3 is TGTGCCAGCAGCTTTGGGCTATGGAACACTGAAGCTTTCTTT.

V gene TRBV20-1 combines with J gene TRBJ2-5; D remains ambiguous. The CDR3 length is 14 residues. Between the trimmed V and J ends, which lost 2 bases and 2 bases, there was a span of 12 bases. The germline gives CDR1 DFQATT, CDR2 SNEGSKA (reference sequence). CDR3: CSARIIKDQETQYF. CDR3 nucleotides: TGCAGTGCTAGAATTATAAAGGATCAAGAGACCCAGTACTTC.

In this sample, this clonotype turned up many times. The chain uses TRBV4-1 and TRBJ2-5; 8 bases match TRBD1. This CDR3 is built from 15 residues. J gave up 5 bases and V 2 bases, and 7 bases lay outside the gene matches. Germline CDR1 is MGHRA and CDR2 is YSYEKL. CDR3 nucleotide sequence: TGCGCCAGCAGCCAACCCGACAGGGGCCAGGAGACCCAGTACTTC. It translates to CASSQPDRGQETQYF.

This clonotype has only a few counts. The rearrangement uses TRBV4-3 and TRBJ2-3, with TRBD2 matching 9 bases. The CDR3 contains 16 residues. Germline V gene sequence: CDR1 LGHNA, CDR2 YSLEER. With 0 bases clipped from V and 2 bases from J, the junction kept 3 bases outside the gene matches. CDR3 sequence: CASSQDPSGTTDTQYF. In DNA, the CDR3 is TGCGCCAGCAGCCAAGATCCTAGCGGGACCACAGATACGCAGTATTTT.

This clonotype came up many times. Here the CDR3 reads CASSQGGLTGLNTEAFF. CDR3 DNA: TGCGCCAGCAGCCAAGGTGGCCTTACAGGATTGAACACTGAAGCTTTCTTT. V and J are TRBV4-1 and TRBJ1-1; weak D call: TRBD1 (5 bases). The CDR3 totals 17 residues. CDR1 is MGHRA, CDR2 YSYEKL, per germline. V lost 1 base and J lost 0, with 15 bases in between.

The V call is TRBV4-1, the J call TRBJ2-3; TRBD1 matches 9 bases. V trimming: 2 bases; J trimming: 3 bases; junction bases outside the gene matches: 18. CDR3 length: 20 amino acids. The V gene's germline CDR1 is MGHRA and CDR2 YSYEKL. CDR3 loop: CASSQRLTGQGKKRTDTQYF. CDR3 in DNA: TGCGCCAGCAGCCAACGTCTCACGGGACAGGGAAAAAAACGTACAGATACGCAGTATTTT.

The sample holds a few counts of this clonotype. This rearrangement joins TRBV5-1 to TRBJ2-7, with TRBD2 matching over 15 bases. This CDR3 has 20 residues. Unmatched junction bases numbered 13, after V lost 1 base and J lost 2 bases. Germline V gives CDR1 SGHRS, CDR2 YFSETQ. The CDR3 region has the DNA TGCGCCAGCAGCTTGAGAGGCCGGACTAGCGGGAGGGCCGTGACCTACGAGCAGTACTTC. This translates into CASSLRGRTSGRAVTYEQYF.

This clonotype appeared many times. The J gene is TRBJ2-3, the V gene TRBV4-3, with D unresolved. The V end was cut by 0 bases, the J end by 2 bases, with 6 bases between. The CDR3 is 14 amino acids. CDR1 is LGHNA and CDR2 is YSLEER in the germline V gene. CDR3 sequence reads: CASSQDLDTDTQYF. DNA of the CDR3: TGCGCCAGCAGCCAAGACCTGGACACAGATACGCAGTATTTT.

The J gene is TRBJ2-7, the V gene TRBV6-2 or TRBV6-3; tentative D call: TRBD1 (6 bases). Trimming cost V 2 bases and J 3 bases, with 8 bases left between them. The germline CDR1 and CDR2 sequences are MNHEY and SVGEGT. The CDR3 has 13 amino acids. This chain's CDR3 is CASSYGTYYEQYF. The CDR3 bases are TGTGCCAGCAGTTACGGGACATACTACGAGCAGTACTTC.

As for this clonotype: The junction departs from the called germline gene at one end, perhaps through a read error. This sequence joins TRBV20-1 and TRBJ1-4; 9 bases are a match to TRBD1. CDR3 size: 16 residues. CDR1 and CDR2 from the germline V gene are DFQATT and SNEGSKA (reference sequence). The chain's CDR3 is CCARTGTGTTNEKLFF. CDR3 bases: TGCTGTGCTAGAACCGGGACAGGGACTACTAATGAAAAACTGTTTTTT.

This clonotype was counted between two and nine times. This chain connects TRBV6-2 or TRBV6-3 to TRBJ1-2; the match to TRBD1 covers 11 bases. Germline CDR1 is MNHEY and CDR2 is SVGEGT. The CDR3 extends over 15 amino acids. Germline trimming cut 6 bases from V and 4 bases from J; bases unmatched to any gene: 7. The CDR3 sequence is CASRRTGGAGYGYTF. CDR3 nucleotide sequence: TGTGCCAGCAGACGGACAGGGGGCGCGGGCTATGGCTACACCTTC.

This clonotype occurred many times. The V and J genes are TRBV10-3 and TRBJ1-1; 10 nucleotides match TRBD1. This CDR3 contains 14 residues. V was pared by 5 bases and J by 6 bases, with 6 bases of the junction left unmatched. Germline CDR1 reads ENHRY; CDR2 reads SYGVKD. CDR3 DNA sequence: TGTGCCATCAGTACGGGACAGGGGCGATCTGAAGCTTTCTTT. Translating gives CAISTGQGRSEAFF.